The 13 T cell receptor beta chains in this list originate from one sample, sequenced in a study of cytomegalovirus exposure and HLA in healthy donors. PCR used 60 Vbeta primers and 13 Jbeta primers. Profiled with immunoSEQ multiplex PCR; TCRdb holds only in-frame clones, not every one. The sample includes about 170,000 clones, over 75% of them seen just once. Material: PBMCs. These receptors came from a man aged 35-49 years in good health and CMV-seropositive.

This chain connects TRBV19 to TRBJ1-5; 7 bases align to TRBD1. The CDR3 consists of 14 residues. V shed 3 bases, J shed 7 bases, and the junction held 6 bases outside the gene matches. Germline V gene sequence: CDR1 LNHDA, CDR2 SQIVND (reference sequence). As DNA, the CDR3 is TGTGCCAGTAGTATTACAGGGGTAAGCCAGCCCCAGCATTTT. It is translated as CASSITGVSQPQHF.

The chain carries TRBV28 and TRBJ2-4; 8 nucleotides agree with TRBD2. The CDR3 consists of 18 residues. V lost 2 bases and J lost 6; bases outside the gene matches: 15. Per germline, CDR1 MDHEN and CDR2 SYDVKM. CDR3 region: CASSLPPVVGRAGNIQYF. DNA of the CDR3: TGTGCCAGCAGTTTACCCCCCGTAGTCGGGAGGGCCGGAAACATTCAGTACTTC.

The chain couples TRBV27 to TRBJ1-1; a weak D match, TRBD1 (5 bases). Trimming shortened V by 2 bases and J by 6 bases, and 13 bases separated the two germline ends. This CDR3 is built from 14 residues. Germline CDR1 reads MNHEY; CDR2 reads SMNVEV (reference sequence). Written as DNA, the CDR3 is TGTGCCAGCAGTTTAAATCAGGGAGGCGCTGAAGCTTTCTTT. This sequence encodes CASSLNQGGAEAFF.

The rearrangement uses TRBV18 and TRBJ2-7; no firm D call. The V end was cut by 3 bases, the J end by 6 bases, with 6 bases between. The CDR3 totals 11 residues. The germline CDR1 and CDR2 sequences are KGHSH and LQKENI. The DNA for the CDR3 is TGTGCCAGCTCACCCTCGGTCGAGCAGTACTTC. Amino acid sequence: CASSPSVEQYF.

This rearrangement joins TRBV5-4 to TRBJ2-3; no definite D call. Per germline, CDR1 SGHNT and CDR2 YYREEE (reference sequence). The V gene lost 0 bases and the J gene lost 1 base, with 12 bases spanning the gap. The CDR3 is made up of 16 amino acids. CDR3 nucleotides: TGTGCCAGCAGCTTGGCCCGGGTTAGAGGCACAGATACGCAGTATTTT. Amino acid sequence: CASSLARVRGTDTQYF.

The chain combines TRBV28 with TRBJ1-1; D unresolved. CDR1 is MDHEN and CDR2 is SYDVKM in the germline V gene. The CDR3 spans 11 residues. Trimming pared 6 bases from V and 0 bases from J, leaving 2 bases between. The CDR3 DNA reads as TGTGCCAGCAGCATGAACACTGAAGCTTTCTTT. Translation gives CASSMNTEAFF.

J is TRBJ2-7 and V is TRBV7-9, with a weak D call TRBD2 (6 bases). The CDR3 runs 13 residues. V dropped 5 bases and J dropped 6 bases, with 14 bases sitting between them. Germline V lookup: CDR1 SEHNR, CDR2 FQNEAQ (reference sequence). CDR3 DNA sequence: TGTGCCAGCAGCCCGGGAGATTCGGGCGAGCAGTACTTC. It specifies CASSPGDSGEQYF.

This CDR3 reads CASSELAGGQDEQFF. CDR3 sequence (DNA): TGCGCCAGCAGTGAGTTAGCGGGAGGGCAGGATGAGCAGTTCTTC. The chain is built from TRBV10-1 and TRBJ2-1; the match to TRBD2 covers 11 bases. J gave up 8 bases and V 1 base, and 4 bases lay outside the gene matches. The CDR3 consists of 15 residues. In germline, CDR1 is WNHNN, CDR2 SYGVQD (reference sequence).

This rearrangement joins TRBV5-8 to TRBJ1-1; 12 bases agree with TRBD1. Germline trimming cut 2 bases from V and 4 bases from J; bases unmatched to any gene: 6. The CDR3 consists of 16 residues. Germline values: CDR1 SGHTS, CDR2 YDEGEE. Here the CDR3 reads CASSFVPGQGATEAFF. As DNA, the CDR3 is TGTGCCAGCAGCTTCGTCCCGGGACAGGGGGCCACTGAAGCTTTCTTT.

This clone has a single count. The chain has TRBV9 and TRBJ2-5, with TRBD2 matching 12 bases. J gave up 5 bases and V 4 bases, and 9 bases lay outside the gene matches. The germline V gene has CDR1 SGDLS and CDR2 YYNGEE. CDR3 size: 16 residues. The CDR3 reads CASSHGTSGSGETQYF. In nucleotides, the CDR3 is TGTGCCAGCAGCCACGGGACTAGCGGGTCTGGGGAGACCCAGTACTTC.

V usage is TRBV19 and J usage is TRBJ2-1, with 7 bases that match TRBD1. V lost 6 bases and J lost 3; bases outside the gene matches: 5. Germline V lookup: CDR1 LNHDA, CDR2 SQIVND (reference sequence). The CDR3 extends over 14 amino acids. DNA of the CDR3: TGTGCCAGTAGAACAGGGGAAGGCTACAATGAGCAGTTCTTC. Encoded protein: CASRTGEGYNEQFF.

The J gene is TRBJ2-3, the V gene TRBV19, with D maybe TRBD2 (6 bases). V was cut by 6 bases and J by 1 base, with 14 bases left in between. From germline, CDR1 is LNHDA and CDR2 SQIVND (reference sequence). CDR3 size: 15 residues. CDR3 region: CASRDPSGGTDTQYF. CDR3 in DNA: TGTGCCAGTAGGGACCCTTCGGGGGGCACAGATACGCAGTATTTT.

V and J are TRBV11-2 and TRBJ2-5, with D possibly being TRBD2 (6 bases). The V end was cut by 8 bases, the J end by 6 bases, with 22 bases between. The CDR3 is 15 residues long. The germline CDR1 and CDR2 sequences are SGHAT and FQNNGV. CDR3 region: CASRVWGVATKTQYF. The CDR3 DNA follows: TGTGCCAGCCGCGTTTGGGGGGTAGCTACGAAGACCCAGTACTTC.